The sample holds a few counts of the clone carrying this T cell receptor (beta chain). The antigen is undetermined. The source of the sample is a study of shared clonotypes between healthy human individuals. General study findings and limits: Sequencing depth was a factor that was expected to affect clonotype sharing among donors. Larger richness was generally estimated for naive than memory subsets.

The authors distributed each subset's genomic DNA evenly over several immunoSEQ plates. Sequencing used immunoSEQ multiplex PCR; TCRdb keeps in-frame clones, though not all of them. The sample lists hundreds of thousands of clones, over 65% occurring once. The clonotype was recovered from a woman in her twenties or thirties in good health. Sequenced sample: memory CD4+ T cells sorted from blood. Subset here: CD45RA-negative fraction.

The CDR3 is CASSSLAGGLNIQYF. For the CDR3, the DNA is TGTGCCAGCAGTTCATTGGCGGGAGGGCTGAACATTCAGTACTTC. This chain uses TRBV6-5 with TRBJ2-4; TRBD2 matches at 9 bases. The CDR3 covers 15 residues. Germline loops: CDR1 MNHEY, CDR2 SVGAGI. After removal of 4 bases from V and 7 bases from J, the junction contained 8 bases not matched to a gene.